The rows below give T cell receptor beta chains drawn from one sample of a study of blood T cell repertoires in COVID-19. Libraries were prepared by immunoSEQ multiplex PCR; TCRdb keeps only in-frame clonotypes and omits some of them. The data show approximately 260,000 clones, with approximately 88% seen just once and 10% held by the top ten. Sample: peripheral blood. These receptors were taken from a woman in her seventies with COVID-19, enrolled during active disease. The CDR3 runs from the conserved cysteine through the conserved F or W. Fields, in order: clone size, V gene, D gene, J gene, CDR3 protein, CDR3 DNA. The D gene is left open where the match is weak. Clone sizes are given selectively: once, few, many, or a class where the clone is expanded.

clone_size: .; v_call: TRBV6-6; d_call: TRBD1; j_call: TRBJ1-2; cdr3_aa: CASSSTGTNYGYTF; cdr3_nt: TGTGCCAGCAGCTCGACAGGGACCAACTATGGCTACACCTTC
clone_size: .; v_call: TRBV28; d_call: .; j_call: TRBJ2-7; cdr3_aa: CASSPQGGFSSREQYF; cdr3_nt: TGTGCCAGCAGCCCCCAGGGGGGATTCTCTTCTCGGGAGCAGTACTTC
clone_size: .; v_call: TRBV7-3; d_call: .; j_call: TRBJ2-2; cdr3_aa: CASSLTTGTGELFF; cdr3_nt: TGTGCCAGCAGCTTAACGACAGGCACCGGGGAGCTGTTTTTT
clone_size: .; v_call: TRBV29-1; d_call: .; j_call: TRBJ2-7; cdr3_aa: CSAAGSSYEQYF; cdr3_nt: TGCAGCGCCGCGGGGAGCTCCTACGAGCAGTACTTC
clone_size: .; v_call: TRBV12-5; d_call: TRBD2; j_call: TRBJ2-3; cdr3_aa: CASGLALAGPDTQYF; cdr3_nt: TGTGCTAGTGGTTTGGCACTAGCGGGACCAGATACGCAGTATTTT
clone_size: .; v_call: TRBV28; d_call: TRBD1; j_call: TRBJ1-5; cdr3_aa: CATKRTGGMDNQPQHF; cdr3_nt: TGTGCCACCAAAAGGACAGGGGGCATGGATAATCAGCCCCAGCATTTT
clone_size: .; v_call: TRBV18; d_call: TRBD2; j_call: TRBJ2-5; cdr3_aa: CASSPLSGRAQETQYF; cdr3_nt: TGTGCCAGCTCACCACTGAGCGGGAGGGCCCAAGAGACCCAGTACTTC
clone_size: .; v_call: TRBV6-5; d_call: .; j_call: TRBJ2-2; cdr3_aa: CASSISGGDPGELFF; cdr3_nt: TGTGCCAGCAGTATTTCAGGAGGCGATCCCGGGGAGCTGTTTTTT
clone_size: .; v_call: TRBV5-5; d_call: .; j_call: TRBJ2-7; cdr3_aa: CASRLDGSAKLYEQYF; cdr3_nt: TGTGCCAGCAGGTTAGACGGGTCGGCGAAGCTCTACGAGCAGTACTTC
clone_size: .; v_call: TRBV12-3/TRBV12-4; d_call: TRBD1; j_call: TRBJ1-6; cdr3_aa: CASSGQGRTPLHF; cdr3_nt: TGTGCCAGCAGCGGACAGGGCAGGACACCCCTCCACTTT
clone_size: .; v_call: TRBV9; d_call: .; j_call: TRBJ2-3; cdr3_aa: CASSAGGVATDTQYF; cdr3_nt: TGTGCCAGCAGCGCCGGAGGTGTAGCGACAGATACGCAGTATTTT
clone_size: .; v_call: TRBV7-3; d_call: TRBD1; j_call: TRBJ2-1; cdr3_aa: CASSPGQGAKNEQFF; cdr3_nt: TGTGCCAGCAGCCCAGGACAGGGTGCTAAAAATGAGCAGTTCTTC
clone_size: .; v_call: TRBV3-1/TRBV3-2; d_call: TRBD2; j_call: TRBJ2-3; cdr3_aa: CASRLAGGPSDTQYF; cdr3_nt: TGTGCCAGCAGGTTAGCGGGAGGGCCATCAGATACGCAGTATTTT
clone_size: .; v_call: TRBV28; d_call: .; j_call: TRBJ1-1; cdr3_aa: CASTPFARNTEAFF; cdr3_nt: TGTGCCAGCACCCCTTTTGCCAGGAACACTGAAGCTTTCTTT
clone_size: .; v_call: TRBV7-2; d_call: .; j_call: TRBJ1-5; cdr3_aa: CASSNDRINQPQHF; cdr3_nt: TGTGCCAGCAGCAACGACAGAATAAATCAGCCCCAGCATTTT
clone_size: .; v_call: TRBV2; d_call: .; j_call: TRBJ1-5; cdr3_aa: CASSGGGQAGFQPQHF; cdr3_nt: TGTGCCAGCAGCGGAGGTGGGCAGGCGGGGTTTCAGCCCCAGCATTTT
clone_size: .; v_call: TRBV3-1/TRBV3-2; d_call: TRBD2; j_call: TRBJ2-2; cdr3_aa: CASSQDLGTRHTGELFF; cdr3_nt: TGTGCCAGCAGCCAAGATTTGGGGACTAGACACACCGGGGAGCTGTTTTTT
clone_size: .; v_call: TRBV19; d_call: .; j_call: TRBJ2-7; cdr3_aa: CASRTQGGEQYF; cdr3_nt: TGTGCCAGTAGGACACAGGGTGGCGAGCAGTACTTC
clone_size: once; v_call: TRBV4-3; d_call: TRBD2; j_call: TRBJ2-5; cdr3_aa: CASSSRTSGETQYF; cdr3_nt: TGCGCCAGCAGCTCCCGGACTAGCGGGGAGACCCAGTACTTC
clone_size: .; v_call: TRBV9; d_call: .; j_call: TRBJ1-5; cdr3_aa: CASSVGLRGNQPQHF; cdr3_nt: TGTGCCAGCAGCGTAGGTTTGAGGGGCAATCAGCCCCAGCATTTT
clone_size: once; v_call: TRBV10-3; d_call: .; j_call: TRBJ1-5; cdr3_aa: CAISVSKGTEPQHF; cdr3_nt: TGTGCCATCAGTGTTTCGAAGGGGACTGAGCCCCAGCATTTT
clone_size: .; v_call: TRBV13; d_call: TRBD2; j_call: TRBJ2-5; cdr3_aa: CASSRGTSGLYQETQYF; cdr3_nt: TGTGCCAGCAGCCGAGGGACTAGCGGGTTGTACCAAGAGACCCAGTACTTC
clone_size: .; v_call: TRBV18; d_call: TRBD2; j_call: TRBJ2-5; cdr3_aa: CASSPKRASGRGYQETQYF; cdr3_nt: TGTGCCAGCTCACCTAAAAGGGCTAGCGGGAGGGGGTACCAAGAGACCCAGTACTTC
clone_size: .; v_call: TRBV29-1; d_call: TRBD1; j_call: TRBJ1-4; cdr3_aa: CSVGPTGGNEKLFF; cdr3_nt: TGCAGCGTTGGTCCTACAGGGGGCAATGAAAAACTGTTTTTT
clone_size: .; v_call: TRBV6-2/TRBV6-3; d_call: .; j_call: TRBJ1-5; cdr3_aa: CASSYDGGNQPQHF; cdr3_nt: TGTGCCAGCAGTTACGACGGGGGCAATCAGCCCCAGCATTTT
clone_size: few; v_call: TRBV19; d_call: .; j_call: TRBJ2-7; cdr3_aa: CASSAQGLVEQYF; cdr3_nt: TGTGCCAGTAGTGCACAGGGCTTGGTCGAGCAGTACTTC
clone_size: .; v_call: TRBV28; d_call: .; j_call: TRBJ1-5; cdr3_aa: CASSGQNQPQHF; cdr3_nt: TGTGCCAGCAGTGGACAGAATCAGCCCCAGCATTTT
clone_size: .; v_call: TRBV4-1; d_call: .; j_call: TRBJ1-3; cdr3_aa: CASSQNVEDTIYF; cdr3_nt: TGCGCCAGCAGCCAGAATGTGGAGGACACCATATATTTT
clone_size: .; v_call: TRBV28; d_call: TRBD1; j_call: TRBJ1-1; cdr3_aa: CASSVPGQGDPEAFF; cdr3_nt: TGTGCCAGCAGTGTCCCGGGACAGGGGGACCCTGAAGCTTTCTTT
clone_size: .; v_call: TRBV19; d_call: TRBD2; j_call: TRBJ2-7; cdr3_aa: CASSTQGTSLYEQYF; cdr3_nt: TGTGCCAGTAGTACCCAAGGGACTAGTCTTTACGAGCAGTACTTC
clone_size: .; v_call: TRBV18; d_call: .; j_call: TRBJ2-7; cdr3_aa: CASSPSSDSYEQYF; cdr3_nt: TGTGCCAGCTCACCATCCAGCGACTCCTACGAGCAGTACTTC
clone_size: once; v_call: TRBV11-3; d_call: TRBD2; j_call: TRBJ2-7; cdr3_aa: CASSLAVTSGRSRQYF; cdr3_nt: TGTGCCAGCAGCTTAGCCGTGACTAGCGGGAGATCACGGCAGTACTTC
clone_size: .; v_call: TRBV7-9; d_call: TRBD1; j_call: TRBJ2-5; cdr3_aa: CASSLAFRQGAETQYF; cdr3_nt: TGTGCCAGCAGCTTAGCGTTTAGACAGGGGGCCGAGACCCAGTACTTC
clone_size: .; v_call: TRBV4-2; d_call: .; j_call: TRBJ1-6; cdr3_aa: CASSQGIRESPLHF; cdr3_nt: TGTGCCAGCAGCCAAGGGATAAGGGAGTCACCCCTCCACTTT
clone_size: .; v_call: TRBV27; d_call: TRBD2; j_call: TRBJ2-7; cdr3_aa: CASTPSGNYEQYF; cdr3_nt: TGTGCCAGCACGCCTAGCGGGAACTACGAGCAGTACTTC
clone_size: .; v_call: TRBV6-2/TRBV6-3; d_call: .; j_call: TRBJ1-5; cdr3_aa: CASSALTNQPQHF; cdr3_nt: TGTGCCAGCAGTGCACTAACAAATCAGCCCCAGCATTTT
clone_size: once; v_call: TRBV6-2/TRBV6-3; d_call: .; j_call: TRBJ1-1; cdr3_aa: CASSYAGGTEAFF; cdr3_nt: TGTGCCAGCAGTTACGCCGGGGGCACTGAAGCTTTCTTT
clone_size: few; v_call: TRBV6-2/TRBV6-3; d_call: .; j_call: TRBJ2-1; cdr3_aa: CASSVAELYNEQFF; cdr3_nt: TGTGCCAGCAGTGTAGCGGAGCTCTACAATGAGCAGTTCTTC
clone_size: .; v_call: TRBV7-3; d_call: TRBD1; j_call: TRBJ1-1; cdr3_aa: CASSSQGSTEAFF; cdr3_nt: TGTGCCAGCAGCTCACAGGGGAGTACTGAAGCTTTCTTT
clone_size: .; v_call: TRBV30; d_call: TRBD1; j_call: TRBJ2-1; cdr3_aa: CAWSPGTVNNEQFF; cdr3_nt: TGTGCCTGGAGTCCCGGGACAGTGAACAATGAGCAGTTCTTC
clone_size: .; v_call: TRBV5-1; d_call: .; j_call: TRBJ2-5; cdr3_aa: CASSLSEETQYF; cdr3_nt: TGCGCCAGCAGCTTATCGGAAGAGACCCAGTACTTC
clone_size: .; v_call: TRBV5-5; d_call: .; j_call: TRBJ1-3; cdr3_aa: CASSLYGKNTIYF; cdr3_nt: TGTGCCAGCAGCTTGTACGGTAAAAACACCATATATTTT
clone_size: .; v_call: TRBV7-9; d_call: TRBD1; j_call: TRBJ1-1; cdr3_aa: CASSSTGVEAFF; cdr3_nt: TGTGCCAGCAGCTCCACAGGGGTTGAAGCTTTCTTT
clone_size: .; v_call: TRBV11-1; d_call: .; j_call: TRBJ2-3; cdr3_aa: CASSFGGVGADTQYF; cdr3_nt: TGTGCCAGCAGCTTCGGAGGTGTCGGGGCAGATACGCAGTATTTT
clone_size: .; v_call: TRBV19; d_call: .; j_call: TRBJ1-5; cdr3_aa: CASTTPTGLNEPQHF; cdr3_nt: TGTGCCAGCACCACCCCCACAGGGTTGAATGAGCCCCAGCATTTT
clone_size: .; v_call: TRBV4-3; d_call: .; j_call: TRBJ2-7; cdr3_aa: CASSQETLMREQYF; cdr3_nt: TGCGCCAGCAGCCAAGAGACTCTGATGAGGGAGCAGTACTTC
clone_size: .; v_call: TRBV27; d_call: .; j_call: TRBJ1-3; cdr3_aa: CASSFSGEIGNTIYF; cdr3_nt: TGTGCCAGCAGTTTTTCAGGGGAAATTGGAAACACCATATATTTT